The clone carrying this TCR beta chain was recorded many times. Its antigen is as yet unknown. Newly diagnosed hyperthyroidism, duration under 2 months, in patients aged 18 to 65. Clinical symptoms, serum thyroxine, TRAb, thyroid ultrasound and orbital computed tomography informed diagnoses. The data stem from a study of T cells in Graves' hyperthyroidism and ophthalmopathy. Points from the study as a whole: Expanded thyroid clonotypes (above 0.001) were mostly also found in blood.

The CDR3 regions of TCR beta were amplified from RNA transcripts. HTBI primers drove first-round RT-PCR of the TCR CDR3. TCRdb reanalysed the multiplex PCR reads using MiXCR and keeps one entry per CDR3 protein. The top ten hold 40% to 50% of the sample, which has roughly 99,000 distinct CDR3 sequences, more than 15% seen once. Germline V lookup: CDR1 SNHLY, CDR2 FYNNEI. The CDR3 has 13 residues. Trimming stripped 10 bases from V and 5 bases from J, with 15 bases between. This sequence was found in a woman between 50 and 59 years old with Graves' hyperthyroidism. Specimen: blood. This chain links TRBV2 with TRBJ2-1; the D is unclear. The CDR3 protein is CATRQDEDNEQFF. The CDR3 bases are TGTGCCACCCGCCAGGACGAGGACAATGAGCAGTTCTTC. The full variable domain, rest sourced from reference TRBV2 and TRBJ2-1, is EPEVTQTPSHQVTQMGQEVILRCVPISNHLYFYWYRQILGQKVEFLVSFYNNEISEKSEIFDDQFSVERPDGSNFTLKIRSTKLEDSAMYFCATRQDEDNEQFFGPGTRLTVL.